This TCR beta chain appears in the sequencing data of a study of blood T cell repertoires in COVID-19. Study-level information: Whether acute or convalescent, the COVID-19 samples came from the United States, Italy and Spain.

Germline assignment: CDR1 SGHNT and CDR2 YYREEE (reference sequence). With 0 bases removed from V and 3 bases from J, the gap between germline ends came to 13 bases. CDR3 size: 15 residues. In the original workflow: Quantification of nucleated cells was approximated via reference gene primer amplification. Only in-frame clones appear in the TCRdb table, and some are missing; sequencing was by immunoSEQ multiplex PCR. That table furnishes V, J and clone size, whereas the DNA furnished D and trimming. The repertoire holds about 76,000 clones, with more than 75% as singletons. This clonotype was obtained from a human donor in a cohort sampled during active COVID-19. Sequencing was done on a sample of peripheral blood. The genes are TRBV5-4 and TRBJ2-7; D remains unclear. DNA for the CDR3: TGTGCCAGCAGCTTGGAAATACACAGCAACTACGAGCAGTACTTC. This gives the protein CASSLEIHSNYEQYF.